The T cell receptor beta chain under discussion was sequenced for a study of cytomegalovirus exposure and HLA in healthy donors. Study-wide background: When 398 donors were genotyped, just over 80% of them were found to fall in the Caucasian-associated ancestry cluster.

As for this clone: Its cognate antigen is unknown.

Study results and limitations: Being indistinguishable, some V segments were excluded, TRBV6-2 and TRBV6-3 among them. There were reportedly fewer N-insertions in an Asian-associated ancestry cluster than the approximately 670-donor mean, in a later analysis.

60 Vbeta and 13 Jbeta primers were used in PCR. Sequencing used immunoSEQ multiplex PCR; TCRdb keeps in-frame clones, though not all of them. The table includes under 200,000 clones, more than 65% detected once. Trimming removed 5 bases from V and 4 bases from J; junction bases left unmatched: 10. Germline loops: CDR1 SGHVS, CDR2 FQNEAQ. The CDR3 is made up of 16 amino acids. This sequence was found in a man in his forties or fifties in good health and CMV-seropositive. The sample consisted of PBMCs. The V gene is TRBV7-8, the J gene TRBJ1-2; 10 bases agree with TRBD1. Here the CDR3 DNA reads TGTGCCAGCAGCCTACGAGGGACAGGGGAAATCTATGGCTACACCTTC. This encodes CASSLRGTGEIYGYTF.